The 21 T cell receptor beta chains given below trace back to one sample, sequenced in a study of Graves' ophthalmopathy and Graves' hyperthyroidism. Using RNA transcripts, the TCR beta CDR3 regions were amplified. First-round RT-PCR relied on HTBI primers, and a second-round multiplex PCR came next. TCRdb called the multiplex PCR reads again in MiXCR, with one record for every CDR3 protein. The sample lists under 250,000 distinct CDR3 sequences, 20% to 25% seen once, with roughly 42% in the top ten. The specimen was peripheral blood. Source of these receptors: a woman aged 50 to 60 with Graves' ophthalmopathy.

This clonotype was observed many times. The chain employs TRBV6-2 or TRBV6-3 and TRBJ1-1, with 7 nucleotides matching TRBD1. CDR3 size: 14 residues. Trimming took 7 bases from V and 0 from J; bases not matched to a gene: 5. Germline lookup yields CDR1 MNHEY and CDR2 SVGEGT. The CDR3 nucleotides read TGTGCCAGCATAGAACAGGGGATGAACACTGAAGCTTTCTTT. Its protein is CASIEQGMNTEAFF.

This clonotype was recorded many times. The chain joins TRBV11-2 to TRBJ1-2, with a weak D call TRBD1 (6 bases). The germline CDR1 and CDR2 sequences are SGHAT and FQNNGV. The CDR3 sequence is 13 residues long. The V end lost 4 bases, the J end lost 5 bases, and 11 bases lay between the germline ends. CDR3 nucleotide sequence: TGTGCCAGCAGCTGGGGGGCGATGTATGGCTACACCTTC. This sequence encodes CASSWGAMYGYTF.

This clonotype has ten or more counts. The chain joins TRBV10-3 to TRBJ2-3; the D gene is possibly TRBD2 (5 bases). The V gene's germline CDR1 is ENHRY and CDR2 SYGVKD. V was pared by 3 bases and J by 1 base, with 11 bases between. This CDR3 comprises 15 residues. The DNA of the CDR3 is TGTGCCATCAGTGACCCGGGGTCGGGCACAGATACGCAGTATTTT. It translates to CAISDPGSGTDTQYF.

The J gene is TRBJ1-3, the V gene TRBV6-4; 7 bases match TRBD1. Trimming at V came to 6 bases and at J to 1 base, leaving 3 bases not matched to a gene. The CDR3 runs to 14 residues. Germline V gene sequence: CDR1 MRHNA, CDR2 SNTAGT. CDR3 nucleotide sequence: TGTGCCAGCAGAACGACAGGGTCTGGAAACACCATATATTTT. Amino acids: CASRTTGSGNTIYF.

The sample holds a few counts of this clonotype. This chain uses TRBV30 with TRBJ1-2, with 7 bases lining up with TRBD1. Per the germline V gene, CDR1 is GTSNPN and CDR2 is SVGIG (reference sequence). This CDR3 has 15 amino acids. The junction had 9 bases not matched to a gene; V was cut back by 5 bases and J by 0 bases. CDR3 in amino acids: CAWVRDSGANYGYTF. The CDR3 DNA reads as TGTGCCTGGGTCCGGGACAGTGGAGCTAACTATGGCTACACCTTC.

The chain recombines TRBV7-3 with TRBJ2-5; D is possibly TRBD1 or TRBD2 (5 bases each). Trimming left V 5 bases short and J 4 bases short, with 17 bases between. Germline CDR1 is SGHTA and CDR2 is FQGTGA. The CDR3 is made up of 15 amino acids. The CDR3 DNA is TGTGCCAGCAGCCTCGGGTTTGGGGGACGAGAGACCCAGTACTTC. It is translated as CASSLGFGGRETQYF.

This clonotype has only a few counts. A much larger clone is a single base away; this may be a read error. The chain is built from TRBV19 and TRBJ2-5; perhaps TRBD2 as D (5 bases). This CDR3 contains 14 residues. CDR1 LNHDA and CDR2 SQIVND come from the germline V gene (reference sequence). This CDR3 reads CASSPPGSQEAQYF. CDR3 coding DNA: TGTGCCAGTAGCCCCCCGGGGTCCCAAGAGGCCCAGTACTTC.

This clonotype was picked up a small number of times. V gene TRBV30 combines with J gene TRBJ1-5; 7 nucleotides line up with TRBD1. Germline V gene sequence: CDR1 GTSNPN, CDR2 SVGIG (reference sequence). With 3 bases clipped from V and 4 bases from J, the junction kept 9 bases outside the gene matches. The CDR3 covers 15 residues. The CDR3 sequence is CAWSRPGTANQPQHF. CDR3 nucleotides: TGTGCCTGGAGCAGGCCCGGGACAGCAAATCAGCCCCAGCATTTT.

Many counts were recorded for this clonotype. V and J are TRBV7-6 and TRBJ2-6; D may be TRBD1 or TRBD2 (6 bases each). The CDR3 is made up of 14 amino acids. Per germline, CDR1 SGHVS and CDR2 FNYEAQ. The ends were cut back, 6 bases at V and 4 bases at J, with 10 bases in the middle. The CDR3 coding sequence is TGTGCCAGCAGTTGGGGGGCAGGGGCCAACGTCCTGACTTTC. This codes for CASSWGAGANVLTF.

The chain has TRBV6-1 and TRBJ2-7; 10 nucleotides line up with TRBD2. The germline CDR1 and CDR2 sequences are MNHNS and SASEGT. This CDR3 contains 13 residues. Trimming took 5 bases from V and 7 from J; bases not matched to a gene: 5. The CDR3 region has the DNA TGTGCCAGCAGTAGCGGGAGGGCCGGGGAGCAGTACTTC. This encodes CASSSGRAGEQYF.

CDR3 in DNA: TGTGCCTGGACCCAAGACAGGGTAGCCAAAAACATTCAGTACTTC. Amino acids: CAWTQDRVAKNIQYF. The chain links TRBV30 to TRBJ2-4, with 7 bases lining up with TRBD1. J was trimmed by 0 bases and V by 4 bases; bases with no gene match: 6. CDR1 and CDR2 (germline): GTSNPN, SVGIG (reference sequence). The CDR3 spans 15 residues.

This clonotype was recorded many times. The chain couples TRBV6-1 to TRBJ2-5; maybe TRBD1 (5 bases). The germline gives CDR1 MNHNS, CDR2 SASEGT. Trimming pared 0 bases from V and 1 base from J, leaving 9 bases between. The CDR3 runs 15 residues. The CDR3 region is CASSEAQGRQETQYF. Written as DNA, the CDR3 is TGTGCCAGCAGTGAAGCGCAGGGTCGCCAAGAGACCCAGTACTTC.

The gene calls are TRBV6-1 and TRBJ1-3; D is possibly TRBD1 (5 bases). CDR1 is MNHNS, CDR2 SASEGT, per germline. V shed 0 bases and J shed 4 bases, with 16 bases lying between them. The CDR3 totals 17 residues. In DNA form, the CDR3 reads TGTGCCAGCAGTGAAGCGCCCCTGGCAGGGCTCGGAAACACCATATATTTT. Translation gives CASSEAPLAGLGNTIYF.

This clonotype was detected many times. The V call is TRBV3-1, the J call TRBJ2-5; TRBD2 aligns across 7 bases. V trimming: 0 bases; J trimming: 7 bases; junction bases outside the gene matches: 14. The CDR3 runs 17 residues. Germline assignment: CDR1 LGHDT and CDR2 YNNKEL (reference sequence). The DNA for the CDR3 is TGTGCCAGCAGCCAAGATCGTGAGAAAGCGGGACGGGTGACCCAGTACTTC. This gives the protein CASSQDREKAGRVTQYF.

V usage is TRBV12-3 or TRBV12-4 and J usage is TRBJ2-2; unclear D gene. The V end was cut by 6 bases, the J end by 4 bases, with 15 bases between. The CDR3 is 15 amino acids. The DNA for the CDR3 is TGTGCCAGCAGCCTCACGCCGGGTATCACCGGGGAGCTGTTTTTT. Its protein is CASSLTPGITGELFF.

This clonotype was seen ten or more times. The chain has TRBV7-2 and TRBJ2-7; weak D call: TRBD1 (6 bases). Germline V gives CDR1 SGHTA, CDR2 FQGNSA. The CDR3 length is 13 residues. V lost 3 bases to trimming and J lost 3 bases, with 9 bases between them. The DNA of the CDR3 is TGTGCCAGCAGCTTCCGACAGGACTACGAGCAGTACTTC. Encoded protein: CASSFRQDYEQYF.

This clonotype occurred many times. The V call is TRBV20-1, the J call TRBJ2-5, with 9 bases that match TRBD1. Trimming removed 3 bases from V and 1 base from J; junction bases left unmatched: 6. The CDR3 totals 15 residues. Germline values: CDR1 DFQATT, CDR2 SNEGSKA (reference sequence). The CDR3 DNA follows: TGCAGTGCTAGCACTGAGACAGGGGGCCAAGAGACCCAGTACTTC. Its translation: CSASTETGGQETQYF.

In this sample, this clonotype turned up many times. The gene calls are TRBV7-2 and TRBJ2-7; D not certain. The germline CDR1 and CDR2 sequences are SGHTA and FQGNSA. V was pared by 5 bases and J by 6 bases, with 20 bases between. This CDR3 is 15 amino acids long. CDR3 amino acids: CASSHVATDGREQYF. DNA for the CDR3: TGTGCCAGCAGCCACGTAGCTACCGACGGCCGCGAGCAGTACTTC.

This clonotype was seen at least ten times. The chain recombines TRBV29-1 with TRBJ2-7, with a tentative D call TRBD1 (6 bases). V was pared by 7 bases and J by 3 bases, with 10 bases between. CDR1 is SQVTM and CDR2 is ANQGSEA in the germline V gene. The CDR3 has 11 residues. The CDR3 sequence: CSGKGVYEQYF. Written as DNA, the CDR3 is TGCAGCGGTAAGGGGGTCTACGAGCAGTACTTC.

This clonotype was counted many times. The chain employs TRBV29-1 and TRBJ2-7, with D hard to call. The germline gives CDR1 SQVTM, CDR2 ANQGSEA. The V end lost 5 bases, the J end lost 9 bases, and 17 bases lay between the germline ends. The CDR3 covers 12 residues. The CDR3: CSVRVPGERQYF. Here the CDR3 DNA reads TGCAGCGTTCGAGTCCCAGGTGAGAGGCAGTACTTC.

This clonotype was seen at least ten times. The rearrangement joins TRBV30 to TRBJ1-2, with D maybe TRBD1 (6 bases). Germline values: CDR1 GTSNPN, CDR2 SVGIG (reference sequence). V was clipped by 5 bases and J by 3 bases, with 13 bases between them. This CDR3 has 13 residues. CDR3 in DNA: TGTGCCTGGGTGGGGGGCGCACACTATGGCTACACCTTC. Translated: CAWVGGAHYGYTF.